This T cell receptor beta chain was sequenced for a study of tumor and adjacent non-tumor tissue in lung cancer. Study overall: The cohort had 12 adenocarcinoma, a couple of squamous cell and 1 small cell patients. The patients, roughly 10 men and several women, were about 30 to 85 with stage I to III disease.

Notes on this clonotype: Its antigen is still unknown. Its ends do not fully match the called genes, so a read error is possible.

Study-wide results and caveats: Higher tumor TCR diversity was associated with shorter survival.

There are 14 residues in the CDR3. Germline V gene data show CDR1 as SGHNT and CDR2 as YENEEA. RNA was extracted from bulk tissue without any cell sorting. Newly diagnosed lung cancer patients had thoracic surgery in China, August–late 2014, without prior chemotherapy. The library came from three nested PCR rounds adapted from ARM-PCR protocols. TCRdb recomputed calls from the multiplex PCR reads with MiXCR, one row per CDR3 protein. The sample consists of 200,000 to 250,000 distinct CDR3 sequences, 70% to 75% of them appearing once. This receptor was identified in a man in his 60s with non-small cell lung cancer. The source material was lung tumor tissue. The gene calls are TRBV11-3 and TRBJ1-1; D gene unclear. The CDR3 coding sequence is TGTGCCAGCAGCCGCAGTGAAGTCAACACTGAAGTTTTCTTT. Translated: CASSRSEVNTEVFF.